This record concerns one TCR beta chain sequence. Its specific antigen is unknown. No base quality information exists; no much larger clone differs at one position. Genomic DNA was extracted from sorted cells for sequencing of the TCRbeta CDR3 region. The immunoSEQ Assay was used to sequence the TCRbeta CDR3 regions. TCRdb obtained this table from immuneACCESS and retained in-frame rearrangements with V and J assigned. These tables miss some clones; where compared with another copy, unresolved V genes account for less than half of the shortfall, and the remainder is unexplained. Across this sample there are about 93,000 clones, with 92% seen only once. In total, the top ten clones hold 0.45% to 0.55% of the sample. This sample is part of a study of OX40 agonist ivuxolimab in advanced cancers. For the study in its entirety: Ivuxolimab was a fully human IgG2 agonistic monoclonal antibody targeting the costimulatory receptor OX40 (CD134). Intravenous ivuxolimab was administered to patients every 2 weeks at six dose levels: 0.01, 0.1, 0.3, 1.5, 3 and 10 mg/kg. Of the 52 patients in dose escalation, some 20 had hepatocellular carcinoma, approximately 15 had melanoma, 9 had renal cell carcinoma and 9 had head and neck cancer. In the dose-escalation cohort, 70% to 85% of patients were male, and the mean age was approximately 60 years with a range of roughly 23 to 90. Prior anti-PD-1, anti-PD-L1 or anti-CTLA-4 therapy was permitted, and checkpoint inhibitors had been received by more than 35% of dose-escalation patients. Three dose-escalation patients achieved partial responses, one with hepatocellular carcinoma and two with cutaneous melanoma. Peripheral TCRbeta sequencing was intended to test whether TCR sequence diversity was altered and clonal T-cell expansion was caused by ivuxolimab. The paper covers the monotherapy dose-escalation part of the phase I ivuxolimab trial, which included N of about 50 patients. Broad study findings and their caveats: At doses of 0.1 to 3.0 mg/kg, clonal expansion of both CD4+ and CD8+ T cells in blood was seen between baseline and week 6. Partial responders in the 0.1-3.0 mg/kg groups had among the lowest normalized peripheral clonal expansion, especially among CD8+ T cells. The antigen specificity of the clonally expanded peripheral T cells was not determined. After ivuxolimab, CD8+ T cells had more expanded clones than CD4+ T cells on average. Low levels of normalized T-cell clonal expansion were also seen in some nonresponding patients.

The trial excluded patients who had a history of autoimmune disease or were on systemic immunosuppression. Peripheral blood for TCR sequencing was collected from all dose cohorts at baseline, on cycle 4 day 1, and on cycle 7 day 1. Samples came from an open-label, multicenter, first-in-human phase I dose-escalation trial of ivuxolimab. Adults with locally advanced or metastatic melanoma, renal cell, hepatocellular, or head and neck squamous cell carcinoma were enrolled in the trial. Before TCR sequencing, CD4+ T cells and CD8+ T cells were sorted from peripheral blood as separate populations. Specimen: CD4+ or CD8+ T cells sorted from blood, collected in a trial of the OX40 agonist ivuxolimab. The clonotype was recovered from an adult with an advanced solid tumor such as melanoma, head and neck, liver or kidney cancer.

The nucleotides are TGCGCCAGCAGCCAAGCCGGGGGGGGGAACACTGAAGCTTTCTTT. Its protein product is CASSQAGGGNTEAFF. Recombination connected TRBV4-1 to TRBJ1-1; tentative D gene TRBD1, with 5 bases matching. Trimming removed 1 base from V and 1 base from J, leaving 10 bases between the germline ends. The germline V gene provides CDR1 MGHRA and CDR2 YSYEKL. Counted from cysteine to phenylalanine, this CDR3 has 15 amino acids. Kept here is only the CDR3 DNA, which spans 45 bases and is read in frame from base 1.